This entry features one T cell receptor (beta chain) sequence. As yet, its antigen is unknown. Other nucleotide sequences in the sample specify the same CDR3. Reverse transcribing all isolated RNA meant expressed TCRB transcripts were sequenced. Assay: immunoSEQ multiplex PCR; the TCRdb copy retains only in-frame clones and omits some. The data contain roughly 400,000 clones, over 9% of them singletons. These data belong to a study of beta chain features in type 1 diabetes. Study information: Analysis included around 110,000,000 sorted cells drawn from all samples.

Study-level findings and limits: Insertions at VDJ junctions were less frequent in type 1 diabetes patients. These patients also deleted more nucleotides at the same junctions. Since sequencing was performed on cDNA, cells with high TCR expression could be over-represented. Among all four CD4+ subsets, Type 1 diabetes patients had TCRB CDR3s that were moderately but significantly shorter.

V was clipped by 3 bases and J by 1 base; unmatched bases: 0. The CDR3 has 14 amino acids. Germline lookup yields CDR1 MGHDK and CDR2 SYGVNS. Naive, central memory, regulatory and stem cell-like memory cells within the CD4+ compartment were sorted using CD45RO/CCR7/CD25/CD127/CD95/CD27. Sequenced sample: central memory CD4+ T cells from blood. The rearrangement uses TRBV25-1 and TRBJ2-7, with 10 bases matching TRBD1. The TCR sequence derives from a man aged 25-45 years with type 1 diabetes. The CDR3 coding sequence is TGTGCCAGCAGTGAGGACAGGGGGTCCTACGAGCAGTACTTC. Amino acid sequence: CASSEDRGSYEQYF.